This T cell receptor beta chain came from a study of blood T cell repertoires in COVID-19. Overall study context: Both acute and convalescent COVID-19 samples were obtained from the United States, Italy and Spain.

Germline CDR1 reads SGHRS; CDR2 reads YFSETQ. This CDR3 has 19 amino acids. V lost 2 bases and J lost 2, with 20 bases in between. This table comes from immunoSEQ multiplex PCR, and its TCRdb copy is limited to in-frame clones, with some not included. In the table there are about 300,000 clones, around 90% of which are singletons. This clonotype originated in a man between 18 and 29 years old with active or convalescent COVID-19. This chain connects TRBV5-1 to TRBJ2-6, with D unclear. Sequenced input: peripheral blood. Here the CDR3 reads CASSFGPWQAGPGANVLTF. DNA of the CDR3: TGCGCCAGCAGCTTCGGCCCCTGGCAGGCCGGCCCTGGGGCCAACGTCCTGACTTTC.